The 29 T cell receptor beta chains below come from one sample, sequenced in a study of TIL therapy for anti-PD-1-resistant metastatic lung cancer. The time point denotes: pre-treatment sample, taken before nivolumab and TIL therapy. Tumor tissue came from excised metastases, mostly pleural nodules or supraclavicular lymph nodes. This was the immunoSEQ v3 assay. This table comes from immunoSEQ multiplex PCR, and its TCRdb copy is limited to in-frame clones, with some not included. The sample yields approximately 95,000 clones, under 70% seen once. Sequenced material: tumor tissue, taken at baseline. The source of these receptors is a person aged 25 to 85 with non-small cell lung cancer.

The chain is built from TRBV29-1 and TRBJ2-5; 7 nucleotides line up with TRBD2. The CDR3 loop spans 13 amino acids. Trimming at V came to 3 bases and at J to 3 bases, leaving 4 bases not matched to a gene. The germline CDR1 and CDR2 sequences are SQVTM and ANQGSEA. The CDR3 here is CSVEYTSEETQYF. The CDR3 DNA is TGCAGCGTTGAGTATACTAGCGAAGAGACCCAGTACTTC.

This chain uses TRBV7-9 with TRBJ1-4; 7 bases align to TRBD1. Germline V gene sequence: CDR1 SEHNR, CDR2 FQNEAQ (reference sequence). The CDR3 length is 17 residues. After removal of 4 bases from V and 7 bases from J, the junction contained 15 bases not matched to a gene. CDR3 DNA sequence: TGTGCCAGCAGCTCGGGACAGACGAGGGTTTCGGGTGAAAAACTGTTTTTT. This gives the protein CASSSGQTRVSGEKLFF.

The DNA for the CDR3 is TGTGCCAGCAGCCTGACAGGGAACACTGAAGCTTTCTTT. Translated: CASSLTGNTEAFF. This chain connects TRBV7-9 to TRBJ1-1; D is possibly TRBD1 (6 bases). This CDR3 contains 13 residues. V was pared by 5 bases and J by 1 base, with 8 bases between. Germline V CDR1 and CDR2: SEHNR, FQNEAQ (reference sequence).

This rearrangement joins TRBV3-1 (or the pseudogene TRBV3-2) to TRBJ2-5; no reliable D call. The germline V and J ends were trimmed by 4 bases and 1 base, with 16 bases remaining between them. The CDR3 spans 16 residues. From germline, CDR1 is LGHDT and CDR2 YNNKEL (reference sequence). The CDR3 DNA is TGTGCCAGCAGCCTCATATCAACTCCCTTCCAAGAGACCCAGTACTTC. It encodes CASSLISTPFQETQYF.

V usage is TRBV28 and J usage is TRBJ1-3; 9 positions match TRBD1. Germline loops: CDR1 MDHEN, CDR2 SYDVKM. The ends lost 3 bases at V and 4 bases at J; junction bases unmatched: 4. The CDR3 extends over 15 amino acids. Written as DNA, the CDR3 is TGTGCCAGCAGTTTCGGGGGACAGGGAGGAAACACCATATATTTT. It specifies CASSFGGQGGNTIYF.

This clone was seen many times. This chain uses TRBV5-5 with TRBJ1-5; D unclear. The germline V gene has CDR1 SGHKS and CDR2 YYEKEE (reference sequence). Trimming stripped 0 bases from V and 0 bases from J, with 7 bases between. The CDR3 has 15 residues. CDR3 residues: CASSLAAYSNQPQHF. The CDR3 coding sequence is TGTGCCAGCAGCTTGGCCGCCTATAGCAATCAGCCCCAGCATTTT.

The chain has TRBV30 and TRBJ2-5; a weak D match, TRBD1 (6 bases). The V end lost 5 bases, the J end lost 5 bases, and 15 bases lay between the germline ends. Germline V gene lookup returns CDR1 GTSNPN and CDR2 SVGIG (reference sequence). This CDR3 contains 13 residues. The CDR3 region is CAWQTGHRETQYF. Written as DNA, the CDR3 is TGTGCCTGGCAGACAGGTCACAGGGAGACCCAGTACTTC.

CDR3 nucleotides: TGTGCCAGCAGCTTAGGGGGAGCTTCACCCCTCCACTTT. It codes for CASSLGGASPLHF. This chain joins TRBV7-8 and TRBJ1-6; D is uncertain. The CDR3 contains 13 residues. Deletions cut 1 base from V and 9 bases from J, with 7 bases between. Germline CDR1 is SGHVS and CDR2 is FQNEAQ.

This chain connects TRBV28 to TRBJ2-7; TRBD1 is a possible D gene (6 bases). The V end was cut by 9 bases, the J end by 9 bases, with 18 bases between. This CDR3 contains 12 residues. The germline V gene encodes CDR1 MDHEN and CDR2 SYDVKM. CDR3 in DNA: TGTGCCAGTACCGGACAGTTCTGGGTGCAGTACTTC. This encodes CASTGQFWVQYF. Based on the CDR3 plus reference TRBV28 and TRBJ2-7, the full variable domain is DVKVTQSSRYLVKRTGEKVFLECVQDMDHENMFWYRQDPGLGLRLIYFSYDVKMKEKGDIPEGYSVSREKKERFSLILESASTNQTSMYLCASTGQFWVQYFGPGTRLTVT.

The chain couples TRBV7-2 to TRBJ1-1; a possible D gene is TRBD1 (6 bases). This CDR3 has 14 amino acids. Germline assignment: CDR1 SGHTA and CDR2 FQGNSA. V lost 4 bases and J 2 bases, leaving 11 bases between the germline ends. The chain's CDR3 is CASSSPGANTEAFF. The CDR3 nucleotides read TGTGCCAGCAGCTCACCAGGGGCAAACACTGAAGCTTTCTTT.

The chain employs TRBV24-1 and TRBJ2-7, with 10 bases matching TRBD1. Losses at the gene ends were 2 bases for V and 6 bases for J; bases not matched to a gene: 3. The CDR3 length is 14 residues. The germline CDR1 and CDR2 sequences are KGHDR and SFDVKD. The CDR3 region is CATSDWGQGCEQYF. The DNA for the CDR3 is TGTGCCACCAGTGATTGGGGACAGGGGTGCGAGCAGTACTTC.

The chain is built from TRBV4-1 and TRBJ2-7; perhaps TRBD2 as D (7 bases). Germline loops: CDR1 MGHRA, CDR2 YSYEKL. This CDR3 contains 18 residues. V lost 0 bases to trimming and J lost 2 bases, with 20 bases between them. CDR3 residues: CASSQDLKGGLLPYEQYF. In DNA, the CDR3 is TGCGCCAGCAGCCAAGATCTAAAGGGGGGACTACTACCCTACGAGCAGTACTTC.

The gene calls are TRBV5-5 and TRBJ2-7, with 7 bases identical to TRBD1. J gave up 6 bases and V 2 bases, and 8 bases lay outside the gene matches. This CDR3 comprises 14 residues. Germline assignment: CDR1 SGHKS and CDR2 YYEKEE (reference sequence). For the CDR3, the DNA is TGTGCCAGCAGCTTCTGGAGACAGGGTTCCGAGCAGTACTTC. Amino acid sequence: CASSFWRQGSEQYF.

This clone appeared a few times. The chain uses TRBV4-2 and TRBJ2-5; TRBD2 agrees at 8 bases. CDR3 size: 15 residues. V lost 1 base and J lost 5; bases outside the gene matches: 6. Per the germline V gene, CDR1 is LGHNA and CDR2 is YNFKEQ. The CDR3 region is CASSQGGTRYETQYF. In DNA form, the CDR3 reads TGTGCCAGCAGCCAAGGCGGGACTAGGTATGAGACCCAGTACTTC.

The V call is TRBV19, the J call TRBJ2-7; TRBD1 might be the D (5 bases). The CDR3 sequence is 14 residues long. The germline gives CDR1 LNHDA, CDR2 SQIVND (reference sequence). V was pared by 3 bases and J by 0 bases, with 9 bases between. CDR3 sequence reads: CASSIGQGSYEQYF. For the CDR3, the DNA is TGTGCCAGTAGTATCGGGCAGGGCTCCTACGAGCAGTACTTC. The full variable domain, its missing parts supplied by reference TRBV19 and TRBJ2-7, is DGGITQSPKYLFRKEGQNVTLSCEQNLNHDAMYWYRQDPGQGLRLIYYSQIVNDFQKGDIAEGYSVSREKKESFPLTVTSAQKNPTAFYLCASSIGQGSYEQYFGPGTRLTVT.

The rearrangement links TRBV4-1 to TRBJ2-2; possible D gene TRBD2, 6 bases. The germline V and J ends were trimmed by 0 bases and 1 base, with 12 bases remaining between them. This CDR3 comprises 17 residues. Germline CDR1 MGHRA, CDR2 YSYEKL. CDR3 loop: CASSQDGAGWNTGELFF. The CDR3 nucleotides read TGCGCCAGCAGCCAAGATGGGGCGGGATGGAACACCGGGGAGCTGTTTTTT.

This rearrangement joins TRBV24-1 to TRBJ2-5; the match to TRBD2 covers 7 bases. This CDR3 is 13 amino acids long. Losses at the gene ends were 5 bases for V and 5 bases for J; bases not matched to a gene: 4. In germline, CDR1 is KGHDR, CDR2 SFDVKD. In DNA form, the CDR3 reads TGTGCCACCAGTGGGGAGGGACGGGAGACCCAGTACTTC. The encoded protein is CATSGEGRETQYF.

This clone was recorded a few times. The chain joins TRBV7-9 to TRBJ1-1, with TRBD1 as a possible D gene (6 bases). Germline V gene lookup returns CDR1 SEHNR and CDR2 FQNEAQ (reference sequence). Deletions cut 8 bases from V and 6 bases from J, with 28 bases between. The CDR3 length is 17 residues. The CDR3 here is CASWTQIKGVGVPEAFF. The CDR3, as DNA: TGTGCCAGCTGGACCCAAATAAAGGGGGTCGGGGTCCCTGAAGCTTTCTTT.

This chain joins TRBV18 and TRBJ2-7; TRBD1 matches at 7 bases. This CDR3 contains 16 residues. V shed 2 bases, J shed 2 bases, and the junction held 9 bases outside the gene matches. Per germline, CDR1 KGHSH and CDR2 LQKENI. The CDR3 DNA follows: TGTGCCAGCTCACCATCCGGGACAGCTATACCCTACGAGCAGTACTTC. Its translation: CASSPSGTAIPYEQYF.

The rearrangement links TRBV7-8 to TRBJ2-5; perhaps TRBD2 as D (6 bases). CDR3 length: 15 residues. Germline V gene data show CDR1 as SGHVS and CDR2 as FQNEAQ. V dropped 0 bases and J dropped 5 bases, with 13 bases sitting between them. CDR3 DNA sequence: TGTGCCAGCAGCTTAGCGCGGGGACGACTCGAGACCCAGTACTTC. Amino acid sequence: CASSLARGRLETQYF.

The rearrangement uses TRBV28 and TRBJ1-1; 8 bases are a match to TRBD1. Germline V gene sequence: CDR1 MDHEN, CDR2 SYDVKM. Losses at the gene ends were 2 bases for V and 7 bases for J; bases not matched to a gene: 6. CDR3 length equals 14 residues. In DNA form, the CDR3 reads TGTGCCAGCAGTTTACCAGGGGACAGGTATGAAGCTTTCTTT. This sequence encodes CASSLPGDRYEAFF.

The chain uses TRBV12-3 or TRBV12-4 and TRBJ1-2; no definite D call. V shed 7 bases and J shed 5 bases, with 11 bases lying between them. CDR3 length: 12 residues. CDR3 region: CASNTRKYGYTF. DNA for the CDR3: TGTGCCAGCAATACCCGGAAGTATGGCTACACCTTC.

The CDR3 DNA follows: TGTGCCACTAAAAACCGACAGGCAAACACTGAAGCTTTCTTT. Protein product: CATKNRQANTEAFF. The chain has TRBV7-8 and TRBJ1-1; maybe TRBD1 (6 bases). Trimming shortened V by 10 bases and J by 2 bases, and 17 bases separated the two germline ends. Germline V gene sequence: CDR1 SGHVS, CDR2 FQNEAQ. The CDR3 is 14 residues long.

The genes are TRBV5-6 and TRBJ1-2; possibly TRBD1 for D (6 bases). Trimming stripped 0 bases from V and 8 bases from J, with 8 bases between. The CDR3 consists of 12 residues. Germline V lookup: CDR1 SGHDT, CDR2 YYEEEE. The CDR3 DNA reads TGTGCCAGCAGCTTGGCCGGGGGCGGCTACACCTTC. Encoded protein: CASSLAGGGYTF.

This clone was observed many times. This chain links TRBV21-1 with TRBJ2-7; the table gives TRBD2 as D, unverified against the DNA. TRBV21-1 is described as a pseudogene. CDR3 length: 16 residues. This CDR3 is CASSNEASWSSYEQYF. In DNA, the CDR3 is TGTGCCAGCAGCAATGAAGCGAGTTGGTCTTCCTACGAGCAGTACTTC.

This chain uses TRBV6-1 with TRBJ2-3, with 13 bases lining up with TRBD2. The germline CDR1 and CDR2 sequences are MNHNS and SASEGT. Germline trimming cut 4 bases from V and 2 bases from J; bases unmatched to any gene: 6. CDR3 size: 17 residues. The CDR3 nucleotides read TGTGCCAGCAGTGGAAGTGGGACTAGCGGGAACACAGATACGCAGTATTTT. Translation: CASSGSGTSGNTDTQYF.

This clone was seen only once. This rearrangement joins TRBV30 to TRBJ2-3; a weak D match, TRBD2 (6 bases). The germline gives CDR1 GTSNPN, CDR2 SVGIG (reference sequence). V lost 6 bases and J 0 bases, leaving 13 bases between the germline ends. The CDR3 consists of 14 residues. CDR3 sequence reads: CACTPGLSTDTQYF. The CDR3 nucleotides read TGTGCCTGCACCCCGGGACTCAGCACAGATACGCAGTATTTT.

This clone has only a few counts. The rearrangement uses TRBV2 and TRBJ2-3; perhaps D is TRBD1 or TRBD2 (5 bases each). CDR3 length equals 14 residues. Per the germline V gene, CDR1 is SNHLY and CDR2 is FYNNEI. Trimming left V 8 bases short and J 4 bases short, with 16 bases between. CDR3 coding DNA: TGTGCCAGCGTACGGGGCTATCAGGCAGATACGCAGTATTTT. Its protein is CASVRGYQADTQYF.

The chain is built from TRBV28 and TRBJ2-7; a weak D match, TRBD2 (5 bases). The germline gives CDR1 MDHEN, CDR2 SYDVKM. Deletions cut 4 bases from V and 3 bases from J, with 19 bases between. The CDR3 covers 16 residues. As DNA, the CDR3 is TGTGCCAGCAGTTGGACCGGACTGGTAGATTTCTACGAGCAGTACTTC. It specifies CASSWTGLVDFYEQYF.